The 26 T cell receptor beta chains presented below share a single source sample, sequenced in a study of Graves' ophthalmopathy and Graves' hyperthyroidism. CDR3 regions of TCR beta were amplified from RNA transcripts. HTBI-primed RT-PCR formed the first round, and a multiplex PCR formed the second. MiXCR, applied by TCRdb to the multiplex PCR reads, yields one record per CDR3 protein. The sample has 580,000 or so distinct CDR3 sequences; under 45% are singletons. The material sequenced was peripheral blood or thyroid tissue (not recorded which). The receptors originated from an adult man with Graves' hyperthyroidism.

The rearrangement uses TRBV6-6 and TRBJ2-7; D remains unclear. The CDR3 loop spans 15 amino acids. The V gene lost 2 bases and the J gene lost 2 bases, with 13 bases spanning the gap. Germline V gene sequence: CDR1 MNHNY, CDR2 SVGAGI (reference sequence). For the CDR3, the DNA is TGTGCCAGCAGTTACAGTCCGGCCGGAGCCTACGAGCAGTACTTC. Translation gives CASSYSPAGAYEQYF.

Concerning this clonotype: The germline gene is not matched at one end of the junction; a read error may be the cause. The gene calls are TRBV15 and TRBJ1-4, with D hard to call. The CDR3 has 17 amino acids. The germline gives CDR1 LNHNV, CDR2 YYDKDF (reference sequence). The CDR3 DNA follows: TGTGCCACCAGCAGAGAGGTCCTGGCCGCGCTTGGGGAAAATCTGTTTTTT. It encodes CATSREVLAALGENLFF.

About this clonotype: This may arise from a read error, as a much more abundant clone is one base away. The chain carries TRBV11-3 and TRBJ2-2; D unclear. Between the trimmed V and J ends, which lost 5 bases and 8 bases, there was a span of 15 bases. Germline values: CDR1 SGHNT, CDR2 YENEEA. The CDR3 length is 14 residues. The chain's CDR3 is CASSQVAGVGELFF. In DNA form, the CDR3 reads TGTGCCAGCAGCCAAGTTGCAGGAGTTGGGGAGCTGTTTTTT.

Note on this clonotype: Since a much larger clone is just one base distant, this may be a read error. CDR3 nucleotides: TGTGCCAGCAGCGTATCGGGACAGGGGAAGTCCTACGAGCAGCACTTC. Translating it yields CASSVSGQGKSYEQHF. This chain uses TRBV5-6 with TRBJ2-7, with 10 bases fitting TRBD1. Germline V gene lookup returns CDR1 SGHDT and CDR2 YYEEEE. CDR3 length equals 16 residues.

A word on this clonotype: A much larger clone lies one base from this, so it may be a read error. The chain is built from TRBV5-1 and TRBJ1-2; the D gene is possibly TRBD1 (5 bases). This CDR3 spans 14 amino acids. Germline CDR1 reads SGHRS; CDR2 reads YFSETQ. CDR3: CAGRISGRNYGYTF. CDR3 nucleotide sequence: TGCGCCGGCAGAATATCAGGGCGGAACTATGGCTACACCTTC.

This chain connects TRBV2 to TRBJ2-3, with D unclear. CDR3 length equals 11 residues. V lost 6 bases and J 5 bases, leaving 6 bases between the germline ends. CDR1 and CDR2 (germline): SNHLY, FYNNEI. The CDR3 bases are TGTGCCAGCAGAAAACTAGATACGCAGTATTTT. Amino acids: CASRKLDTQYF.

This clonotype was picked up many times. This rearrangement joins TRBV7-9 to TRBJ2-7, with 7 bases identical to TRBD1. The germline CDR1 and CDR2 sequences are SEHNR and FQNEAQ (reference sequence). The CDR3 is 15 residues long. The trim removed 5 bases at V and 2 bases at J, leaving 9 bases unmatched. In nucleotides, the CDR3 is TGTGCCAGCAGCCCATCCGACAGGGACCCCTACGAGCAGTACTTC. Translation: CASSPSDRDPYEQYF.

This clonotype occurred many times. The CDR3 here is CASSPWASGGETQYF. The CDR3, as DNA: TGTGCCAGCAGCCCCTGGGCGTCGGGGGGGGAGACCCAGTACTTC. The chain has TRBV7-2 and TRBJ2-5, with TRBD2 matching 8 bases. Germline V gene lookup returns CDR1 SGHTA and CDR2 FQGNSA. Trimming at V came to 5 bases and at J to 5 bases, leaving 10 bases not matched to a gene. The CDR3 runs 15 residues.

This clonotype occurred many times. The V and J genes are TRBV20-1 and TRBJ1-1, with D possibly matching TRBD1 (6 bases). CDR1 is DFQATT and CDR2 is SNEGSKA in the germline V gene (reference sequence). The CDR3 has 14 amino acids. V lost 6 bases, J lost 0 bases, and 14 bases lay in between. CDR3 in amino acids: CSAYAAGVNTEAFF. The CDR3 DNA reads as TGCAGTGCCTACGCCGCAGGGGTGAACACTGAAGCTTTCTTT.

This clonotype was detected ten times or more. The chain uses TRBV5-1 and TRBJ2-7; D call uncertain. Per germline, CDR1 SGHRS and CDR2 YFSETQ. CDR3 length: 14 amino acids. V was trimmed by 1 base and J by 2 bases, leaving 10 bases between them. This chain's CDR3 is CASSLTRLTYEQYF. The CDR3 coding sequence is TGCGCCAGCAGCTTGACACGTTTAACCTACGAGCAGTACTTC.

Concerning this clonotype: A junction boundary mismatches the germline segment, possibly from a read error. The chain joins TRBV5-5 to TRBJ2-5; maybe TRBD2 (6 bases). Germline V gene lookup returns CDR1 SGHKS and CDR2 YYEKEE (reference sequence). The CDR3 contains 13 residues. The CDR3 loop reads CANSFYGGETQYF. The CDR3, as DNA: TGTGCCAACAGCTTTTACGGGGGAGAGACCCAGTACTTC.

There are many counts of this clonotype. The chain recombines TRBV7-6 with TRBJ2-5, with 16 nucleotides matching TRBD2. The junction had 10 bases not matched to a gene; V was cut back by 5 bases and J by 13 bases. Germline V gene data show CDR1 as SGHVS and CDR2 as FNYEAQ. This CDR3 spans 15 amino acids. CDR3 sequence reads: CASSPGTSGGANRYF. For the CDR3, the DNA is TGTGCCAGCAGCCCGGGGACTAGCGGGGGGGCCAATCGGTACTTC.

At least ten counts were recorded for this clonotype. V usage is TRBV5-1 and J usage is TRBJ1-1, with 7 bases matching TRBD1. The length of the CDR3 is 15 residues. V was clipped by 3 bases and J by 2 bases; unmatched bases: 7. Looked up from germline, CDR1 is SGHRS and CDR2 is YFSETQ. CDR3 protein: CASSSIGQVNTEAFF. The CDR3, as DNA: TGCGCCAGCAGCTCCATAGGACAGGTTAACACTGAAGCTTTCTTT.

At least ten counts were recorded for this clonotype. The CDR3 bases are TGCGCCAGCAGCCCTGGACTAGCGGGAGGGCCGGTGAAGGAGCAGTACTTC. It specifies CASSPGLAGGPVKEQYF. V and J are TRBV5-1 and TRBJ2-7, with 15 bases fitting TRBD2. After removal of 4 bases from V and 7 bases from J, the junction contained 12 bases not matched to a gene. Per the germline V gene, CDR1 is SGHRS and CDR2 is YFSETQ. This CDR3 has 17 amino acids.

This clonotype was picked up many times. The chain joins TRBV6-1 to TRBJ1-1, with D maybe TRBD1 (5 bases). Germline values: CDR1 MNHNS, CDR2 SASEGT. Trimming took off 8 bases at V and 0 bases at J, with 16 bases between the two ends. The CDR3 sequence is 15 residues long. DNA for the CDR3: TGTGCCAGCGTCGGAGGGGCCAACATGAACACTGAAGCTTTCTTT. This translates into CASVGGANMNTEAFF.

This clonotype was counted only a few times. This rearrangement joins TRBV2 to TRBJ2-7; D is undetermined. V was trimmed by 1 base and J by 0 bases, leaving 10 bases between them. Per germline, CDR1 SNHLY and CDR2 FYNNEI. This CDR3 is built from 15 residues. CDR3 DNA: TGTGCCAGCAGTGAAGTTGCAGGTTACTCCTACGAGCAGTACTTC. This sequence encodes CASSEVAGYSYEQYF.

This sequence joins TRBV3-1 and TRBJ1-2; tentative D call: TRBD1 (6 bases). Germline CDR1 and CDR2: LGHDT and YNNKEL (reference sequence). The CDR3 has 13 amino acids. V shed 1 base and J shed 7 bases, with 10 bases lying between them. CDR3 sequence (DNA): TGTGCCAGCAGCCAAGGACAGGTGCGTGGCTACACCTTC. Amino acid sequence: CASSQGQVRGYTF.

The chain joins TRBV24-1 to TRBJ2-2; 10 bases agree with TRBD1. The trim removed 0 bases at V and 5 bases at J, leaving 5 bases unmatched. Germline-derived CDR1 and CDR2 are KGHDR and SFDVKD. This CDR3 region has 17 residues. CDR3 sequence reads: CATSDLRGQGGTGELFF. CDR3 nucleotide sequence: TGTGCCACCAGTGATTTGAGAGGACAGGGGGGGACCGGGGAGCTGTTTTTT.

This clonotype was counted between two and nine times. The chain joins TRBV12-3 or TRBV12-4 to TRBJ1-1; possible D gene TRBD1, 6 bases. The CDR3 is 14 amino acids. The V end was cut by 8 bases, the J end by 1 base, with 14 bases between. For the CDR3, the DNA is TGTGCCAGCCGGAACCCGGGACAGAACACTGAAGCTTTCTTT. Translated: CASRNPGQNTEAFF.

This clonotype was picked up a small number of times. A much bigger clone sits one base away, suggesting this may be a read error. The chain employs TRBV9 and TRBJ1-2; D may be TRBD1 (6 bases). The CDR3 covers 14 residues. Germline V CDR1 and CDR2: SGDLS, YYNGEE. CDR3 sequence: CAGSIGQFNYGYTF. CDR3 coding DNA: TGTGCCGGCAGCATAGGACAGTTTAACTATGGCTACACCTTC.

The chain recombines TRBV7-9 with TRBJ2-2, with 15 nucleotides matching TRBD2. V lost 8 bases to trimming and J lost 4 bases; unmatched junction nucleotides: 14. Germline assignment: CDR1 SEHNR and CDR2 FQNEAQ (reference sequence). The CDR3 loop spans 19 amino acids. The chain's CDR3 is CASSPSGGLAGGSTGELFF. CDR3 nucleotides: TGTGCCAGCTCGCCGTCCGGAGGACTAGCGGGAGGGAGCACCGGGGAGCTGTTTTTT.

The chain uses TRBV3-1 and TRBJ1-6, with D possibly matching TRBD1 (5 bases). Per germline, CDR1 LGHDT and CDR2 YNNKEL (reference sequence). The CDR3 sequence is 15 residues long. Trimming took 0 bases from V and 11 from J, leaving 14 bases between them. The DNA of the CDR3 is TGTGCCAGCAGCCAAGATGAGGTCGGGGGAGCACCCCTCCACTTT. Translating it yields CASSQDEVGGAPLHF.

This clonotype was observed at least ten times. The rearrangement uses TRBV15 and TRBJ1-5, with a tentative D call TRBD1 (5 bases). Germline loops: CDR1 LNHNV, CDR2 YYDKDF (reference sequence). The CDR3 totals 13 residues. V lost 1 base to trimming and J lost 7 bases, with 8 bases between them. The CDR3 is CATSRGGVQPQHF. CDR3 bases: TGTGCCACCAGCAGAGGGGGGGTCCAGCCCCAGCATTTT.

The chain recombines TRBV10-3 with TRBJ1-4, with D possibly matching TRBD1 (6 bases). The CDR3 is 15 amino acids. V lost 6 bases and J lost 5, with 16 bases in between. Germline V gene data show CDR1 as ENHRY and CDR2 as SYGVKD. The CDR3 is CAIRSSGGTNEKLFF. The CDR3 region has the DNA TGTGCCATCAGATCTAGCGGGGGGACAAATGAAAAACTGTTTTTT.

The chain combines TRBV29-1 with TRBJ1-2; D not certain. The CDR3 contains 14 residues. V gave up 3 bases and J gave up 4 bases, with 15 bases separating them. CDR1 SQVTM and CDR2 ANQGSEA come from the germline V gene. The chain's CDR3 is CSVDSGNTAYGYTF. The CDR3, as DNA: TGCAGCGTTGATTCGGGGAACACCGCCTATGGCTACACCTTC. The whole variable domain, filled in from reference TRBV29-1 and TRBJ1-2, reads SAVISQKPSRDICQRGTSLTIQCQVDSQVTMMFWYRQQPGQSLTLIATANQGSEATYESGFVIDKFPISRPNLTFSTLTVSNMSPEDSSIYLCSVDSGNTAYGYTFGSGTRLTVV.

The chain recombines TRBV7-2 with TRBJ1-2; D may be TRBD1 (6 bases). The length of the CDR3 is 15 residues. The germline V and J ends were trimmed by 1 base and 3 bases, with 12 bases remaining between them. CDR1 is SGHTA and CDR2 is FQGNSA in the germline V gene. CDR3 nucleotides: TGTGCCAGCAGCTTAGTGGGGGCGCGGGACTATGGCTACACCTTC. Residues: CASSLVGARDYGYTF.